The clone carrying this T cell receptor beta chain was detected once. Across roughly 25 US areas, participants ranged in age from about 18 to 100 years. Cohorts were assigned according to the clinical history that participants reported. The sample originates from a study of blood T cell repertoires in COVID-19. Study information: Sources were T cells, B-cell-depleted T cells, or PBMCs; the material itself was cDNA or gDNA.

The data were produced by immunoSEQ multiplex PCR, yet TCRdb's version contains in-frame clones alone and is incomplete. This table has some 180,000 clones, more than 70% appearing once. V trimming: 4 bases; J trimming: 0 bases; junction bases outside the gene matches: 3. This CDR3 has 14 amino acids. CDR1 and CDR2 from the germline V gene are KGHSH and LQKENI. The TCR sequence derives from a man aged 35 to 55 who had recovered from COVID-19. V is TRBV18 and J is TRBJ2-7, with 7 nucleotides matching TRBD1. Sequencing used PBMCs or T cells enriched from blood (not recorded which). CDR3 residues: CASSRDRASYEQYF. In nucleotides, the CDR3 is TGTGCCAGCTCACGCGACAGGGCCTCCTACGAGCAGTACTTC.